The clone carrying this T cell receptor (beta chain) was recorded once. This record belongs to a study of blood T cell repertoires in COVID-19. Across the whole study: Samples representing acute and convalescent COVID-19 were sourced from the United States, Italy and Spain.

Profiling relied on immunoSEQ multiplex PCR, and the TCRdb table lists in-frame clones only, not all of them. The sample consists of roughly 280,000 clones, approximately 91% of them appearing once. The sample was peripheral blood. The clonotype originates from a man aged 45-65 years with acute or convalescent COVID-19.

The CDR3, as DNA: TGTGCCAGCAGCAACGGGACTCCTGGGTACAATGAGCAGTTCTTC. It specifies CASSNGTPGYNEQFF. V usage is TRBV5-4 and J usage is TRBJ2-1; tentatively, D is TRBD2 (6 bases). Trimming removed 4 bases at V and 4 bases at J, with 15 bases between. This CDR3 has 15 amino acids. The germline gives CDR1 SGHNT, CDR2 YYREEE (reference sequence).